The 29 T cell receptor beta chains in this list originate from one sample, sequenced in a study of blood T cell repertoires in COVID-19. This table comes from immunoSEQ multiplex PCR, and its TCRdb copy is limited to in-frame clones, with some not included. Here the sample spans 50,000 to 75,000 clones, 65% to 85% being singletons. Material for sequencing was peripheral blood. The receptors shown here come from a woman of 80 years or more with active or convalescent COVID-19.

A note on this clone: In the same sample, other DNA sequences code for this CDR3. The V and J genes are TRBV5-1 and TRBJ2-1, with TRBD1 matching over 9 bases. Looked up from germline, CDR1 is SGHRS and CDR2 is YFSETQ. The CDR3 loop spans 16 amino acids. V gave up 0 bases and J gave up 1 base; unmatched junction bases: 2. The CDR3 sequence is CASSLGTGVSYNEQFF. CDR3 coding DNA: TGCGCCAGCAGCTTGGGGACAGGGGTGTCCTACAATGAGCAGTTCTTC. Based on the CDR3 plus reference TRBV5-1 and TRBJ2-1, the full variable domain is KAGVTQTPRYLIKTRGQQVTLSCSPISGHRSVSWYQQTPGQGLQFLFEYFSETQRNKGNFPGRFSGRQFSNSRSEMNVSTLELGDSALYLCASSLGTGVSYNEQFFGPGTRLTVL.

This clone was observed a few times. The V gene is TRBV29-1, the J gene TRBJ1-6; 8 bases align to TRBD1. CDR1 is SQVTM and CDR2 is ANQGSEA in the germline V gene. The V segment lost 7 bases and the J segment 7 bases; nucleotides outside the gene matches: 9. This CDR3 comprises 14 residues. CDR3 sequence: CSASGQGGNSPLHF. The DNA for the CDR3 is TGCAGCGCTTCCGGACAGGGAGGAAATTCACCCCTCCACTTT.

The genes are TRBV18 and TRBJ1-2; no reliable D call. V was cut by 6 bases and J by 4 bases, with 18 bases left in between. The germline CDR1 and CDR2 sequences are KGHSH and LQKENI. The CDR3 contains 15 residues. In DNA form, the CDR3 reads TGTGCCAGCTCCCCATCCGGGGTCCAAAGCTATGGCTACACCTTC. Translation: CASSPSGVQSYGYTF.

The genes are TRBV12-3 or TRBV12-4 and TRBJ1-2; 11 nucleotides match TRBD1. This CDR3 has 13 amino acids. Unmatched junction bases numbered 3, after V lost 5 bases and J lost 7 bases. The CDR3 DNA is TGTGCCAGCAGTCTGGACAGGGGGCTTGGCTACACCTTC. This translates into CASSLDRGLGYTF.

The J gene is TRBJ1-2, the V gene TRBV30; TRBD1 agrees at 8 bases. The CDR3 extends over 14 amino acids. CDR1 is GTSNPN, CDR2 SVGIG, per germline (reference sequence). After removal of 3 bases from V and 8 bases from J, the junction contained 11 bases not matched to a gene. This CDR3 reads CAWSPGAGGRGYTF. In DNA, the CDR3 is TGTGCCTGGAGCCCCGGAGCAGGGGGCCGCGGCTACACCTTC.

The genes are TRBV29-1 and TRBJ2-7; maybe TRBD2 (5 bases). With 4 bases removed from V and 6 bases from J, the gap between germline ends came to 10 bases. CDR1 SQVTM and CDR2 ANQGSEA come from the germline V gene. The length of the CDR3 is 11 residues. CDR3 residues: CSVGVGSEQYF. The CDR3 nucleotides read TGCAGCGTTGGGGTTGGGAGCGAGCAGTACTTC.

This clone appeared a few times. The chain links TRBV5-4 to TRBJ2-2; weak D call: TRBD1 (5 bases). The CDR3 covers 16 residues. V lost 0 bases, J lost 0 bases, and 9 bases lay in between. CDR1 SGHNT and CDR2 YYREEE come from the germline V gene (reference sequence). This chain's CDR3 is CASSLVSGPNTGELFF. CDR3 coding DNA: TGTGCCAGCAGCTTGGTTTCAGGGCCGAACACCGGGGAGCTGTTTTTT. The full variable domain, its missing parts supplied by reference TRBV5-4 and TRBJ2-2, is ETGVTQSPTHLIKTRGQQVTLRCSSQSGHNTVSWYQQALGQGPQFIFQYYREEENGRGNFPPRFSGLQFPNYSSELNVNALELDDSALYLCASSLVSGPNTGELFFGEGSRLTVL.

This chain connects TRBV28 to TRBJ1-1, with TRBD1 identical over 7 bases. CDR1 and CDR2 (germline): MDHEN, SYDVKM. V shed 4 bases and J 3 bases; nucleotides not matched to a gene: 5. CDR3 length: 14 residues. CDR3: CASSSPTGDTEAFF. For the CDR3, the DNA is TGTGCCAGCAGTTCCCCTACAGGGGACACTGAAGCTTTCTTT.

The chain recombines TRBV7-9 with TRBJ1-1, with D uncertain. The germline gives CDR1 SEHNR, CDR2 FQNEAQ (reference sequence). V shed 4 bases and J shed 4 bases, with 16 bases lying between them. The CDR3 consists of 15 residues. In nucleotides, the CDR3 is TGTGCCAGCAGCTCATTGAAGGCGGTACCCACTGAAGCTTTCTTT. Its translation: CASSSLKAVPTEAFF.

The V gene is TRBV6-1, the J gene TRBJ1-2; D is unclear. Germline CDR1 MNHNS, CDR2 SASEGT. CDR3 length: 14 residues. Trimming took off 0 bases at V and 8 bases at J, with 13 bases between the two ends. CDR3 nucleotides: TGTGCCAGCAGTGAAGCTATGGAGGGCTGGGGCTACACCTTC. This sequence encodes CASSEAMEGWGYTF.

CDR3 sequence: CASSLAAGADEEKLFF. Here the CDR3 DNA reads TGTGCCAGCAGCTTGGCGGCAGGGGCGGATGAGGAAAAACTGTTTTTT. The chain uses TRBV5-5 and TRBJ1-4, with D perhaps matching TRBD1 (6 bases). V gave up 0 bases and J gave up 8 bases, with 17 bases separating them. Germline V gene sequence: CDR1 SGHKS, CDR2 YYEKEE (reference sequence). The CDR3 sequence is 16 residues long.

The rearrangement uses TRBV7-9 and TRBJ2-7; a possible D gene is TRBD1 (6 bases). Trimming pared 5 bases from V and 5 bases from J, leaving 13 bases between. The CDR3 is 13 residues long. The germline V gene encodes CDR1 SEHNR and CDR2 FQNEAQ (reference sequence). The CDR3 DNA sequence: TGTGCCAGCAGCGCCACAGGGCCCCACGAGCAGTACTTC. Protein product: CASSATGPHEQYF.

V is TRBV19 and J is TRBJ2-1, with TRBD2 identical over 13 bases. Germline V gene lookup returns CDR1 LNHDA and CDR2 SQIVND (reference sequence). V was pared by 3 bases and J by 11 bases, with 7 bases of the junction left unmatched. The CDR3 is made up of 15 amino acids. CDR3 bases: TGTGCCAGTAGTATTAAAGGACTAGCGGGGGCTCAGCAGTTCTTC. Its translation: CASSIKGLAGAQQFF.

This clone was counted many times. One end of the junction fails to match germline, which may point to a read error. The chain recombines TRBV4-2 with TRBJ2-7; the match to TRBD1 covers 7 bases. The germline gives CDR1 LGHNA, CDR2 YNFKEQ. The CDR3 is made up of 17 amino acids. Here the CDR3 DNA reads TGTGCCAGCAGCAAAGAATTATATGGGGACAGCTCCTACGAGCAGTACTTC. As protein: CASSKELYGDSSYEQYF.

The chain carries TRBV6-4 and TRBJ1-4, with a tentative D call TRBD1 (5 bases). Germline values: CDR1 MRHNA, CDR2 SNTAGT. The CDR3 spans 19 residues. V gave up 2 bases and J gave up 8 bases, with 27 bases separating them. The CDR3 nucleotides read TGTGCCAGCAGTGACGGCGCAGGGTGGGGCAATACCTTAAGGGAAAAACTGTTTTTT. Protein sequence: CASSDGAGWGNTLREKLFF.

The chain uses TRBV5-1 and TRBJ2-1, with 9 nucleotides matching TRBD1. The CDR3 loop spans 15 amino acids. J lost 4 bases, V lost 6 bases, and 8 bases had no gene match. CDR1 and CDR2 from the germline V gene are SGHRS and YFSETQ. In DNA form, the CDR3 reads TGCGCCAGCAACGATGGGGGACAGGGTTACAATGAGCAGTTCTTC. It yields the protein CASNDGGQGYNEQFF.

This clone was found a few times. The chain combines TRBV3-1 (or the pseudogene TRBV3-2) with TRBJ1-1; 10 bases map to TRBD1. The V gene's germline CDR1 is LGHDT and CDR2 YNNKEL (reference sequence). The CDR3 consists of 14 residues. The V segment lost 4 bases and the J segment 5 bases; nucleotides outside the gene matches: 4. DNA of the CDR3: TGTGCCAGCAGCCCAAGACAGGGGGCGACTGAAGCTTTCTTT. Protein sequence: CASSPRQGATEAFF.

This chain connects TRBV3-1 (or the pseudogene TRBV3-2) to TRBJ2-7; 7 bases fit TRBD1. The CDR3 sequence is 14 residues long. In germline, CDR1 is LGHDT, CDR2 YNNKEL (reference sequence). The ends lost 2 bases at V and 9 bases at J; junction bases unmatched: 10. CDR3 in amino acids: CASSQRDSALGQYF. The CDR3 DNA follows: TGTGCCAGCAGCCAAAGGGACAGCGCCTTAGGGCAGTACTTC.

The chain uses TRBV19 and TRBJ2-6; D gene unclear. The ends were cut back, 9 bases at V and 4 bases at J, with 7 bases in the middle. The germline V gene has CDR1 LNHDA and CDR2 SQIVND (reference sequence). There are 12 residues in the CDR3. This CDR3 reads CASSTGANVLTF. The CDR3 DNA reads as TGTGCCAGCTCGACAGGGGCCAACGTCCTGACTTTC.

This clone came up many times. The V gene is TRBV29-1, the J gene TRBJ2-5; the D is unclear. V shed 6 bases and J shed 5 bases, with 19 bases lying between them. From germline, CDR1 is SQVTM and CDR2 ANQGSEA. There are 14 residues in the CDR3. In DNA, the CDR3 is TGCAGCGTGATGGGTATAGTAGTGGGCGAGACCCAGTACTTC. Translation: CSVMGIVVGETQYF.

The V gene is TRBV5-1, the J gene TRBJ1-6; D is unresolved. The CDR3 is 14 amino acids. CDR1 and CDR2 (germline): SGHRS, YFSETQ. The ends were cut back, 2 bases at V and 7 bases at J, with 10 bases in the middle. The CDR3 bases are TGCGCCAGCAGCTTAATAACCGAGAATTCACCCCTCCACTTT. Protein: CASSLITENSPLHF.

The chain uses TRBV10-1 and TRBJ2-5, with 12 bases identical to TRBD1. Germline CDR1 WNHNN, CDR2 SYGVQD (reference sequence). This CDR3 region has 17 residues. V lost 4 bases, J lost 3 bases, and 9 bases stayed unmatched. The CDR3, as DNA: TGCGCCAGCAGTGCGGGACAGGGGGCTGGAAGTGAAGAGACCCAGTACTTC. This translates into CASSAGQGAGSEETQYF.

This clone was seen a few times. This chain connects TRBV5-5 to TRBJ1-2; D is possibly TRBD1 (5 bases). Germline CDR1 reads SGHKS; CDR2 reads YYEKEE (reference sequence). V was trimmed by 0 bases and J by 0 bases, leaving 15 bases between them. This CDR3 has 17 residues. CDR3 region: CASSLVGGTRTNYGYTF. The CDR3 bases are TGTGCCAGCAGCTTGGTGGGGGGGACTCGTACTAACTATGGCTACACCTTC. Filled out from reference TRBV5-5 and TRBJ1-2, the complete variable domain reads DAGVTQSPTHLIKTRGQQVTLRCSPISGHKSVSWYQQVLGQGPQFIFQYYEKEERGRGNFPDRFSARQFPNYSSELNVNALLLGDSALYLCASSLVGGTRTNYGYTFGSGTRLTVV.

The chain joins TRBV9 to TRBJ2-6; TRBD1 aligns across 8 bases. The CDR3 length is 17 residues. Germline V CDR1 and CDR2: SGDLS, YYNGEE. Trimming at V came to 3 bases and at J to 2 bases, leaving 7 bases not matched to a gene. The CDR3 here is CASSASSDRAGANVLTF. CDR3 nucleotide sequence: TGTGCCAGCAGCGCCTCCTCGGACAGGGCTGGGGCCAACGTCCTGACTTTC.

The chain uses TRBV6-6 and TRBJ1-5, with D perhaps matching TRBD1 (6 bases). This CDR3 spans 15 amino acids. CDR1 is MNHNY and CDR2 is SVGAGI in the germline V gene (reference sequence). Trimming removed 5 bases from V and 0 bases from J, with 11 bases in between. The CDR3 sequence: CASSQDRYSNQPQHF. CDR3 coding DNA: TGTGCCAGCAGTCAGGACAGATATAGCAATCAGCCCCAGCATTTT.

V is TRBV11-2 and J is TRBJ1-1, with D unresolved. From germline, CDR1 is SGHAT and CDR2 FQNNGV. This CDR3 has 13 residues. V gave up 5 bases and J gave up 7 bases, with 14 bases separating them. This CDR3 is CASSALLEGEAFF. In nucleotides, the CDR3 is TGTGCCAGCAGCGCACTCCTTGAGGGTGAAGCTTTCTTT.

This clone was seen a few times. This chain uses TRBV6-1 with TRBJ2-7; D is uncertain. The CDR3 spans 14 residues. With 2 bases removed from V and 0 bases from J, the gap between germline ends came to 8 bases. Germline V gene data show CDR1 as MNHNS and CDR2 as SASEGT. The DNA for the CDR3 is TGTGCCAGCAGTGAATCTCACACCTCCTACGAGCAGTACTTC. Encoded protein: CASSESHTSYEQYF.

The chain employs TRBV18 and TRBJ2-6; maybe TRBD1 (6 bases). Germline V gene sequence: CDR1 KGHSH, CDR2 LQKENI. CDR3 length: 15 amino acids. The V and J ends lost 5 bases and 1 base respectively, with 9 bases between them. The CDR3 DNA is TGTGCCAGCTCATTACAGGGATCTGGGGCCAACGTCCTGACTTTC. It codes for CASSLQGSGANVLTF.

The V and J genes are TRBV23-1 and TRBJ2-7; a possible D gene is TRBD1 (6 bases). TRBV23-1 belongs to the ORF category, with a function that is uncertain. This CDR3 is 22 amino acids long. V was pared by 7 bases and J by 3 bases, with 40 bases between. CDR3 sequence reads: CASTTRTAIPNFIKKVSYEQYF. The DNA for the CDR3 is TGCGCCAGCACAACACGGACAGCGATCCCGAACTTTATTAAAAAGGTCAGCTACGAGCAGTACTTC.